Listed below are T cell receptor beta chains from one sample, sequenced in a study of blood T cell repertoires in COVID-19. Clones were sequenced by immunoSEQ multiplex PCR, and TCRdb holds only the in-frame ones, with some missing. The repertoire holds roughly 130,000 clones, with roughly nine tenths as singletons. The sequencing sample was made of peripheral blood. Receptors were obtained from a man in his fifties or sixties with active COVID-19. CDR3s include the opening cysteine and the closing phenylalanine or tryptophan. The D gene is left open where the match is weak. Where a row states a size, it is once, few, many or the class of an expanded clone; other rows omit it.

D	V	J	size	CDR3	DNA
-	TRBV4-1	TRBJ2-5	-	CASSPRRLLGEETQYF	TGCGCCAGCAGCCCCCGTAGGCTACTAGGAGAAGAGACCCAGTACTTC
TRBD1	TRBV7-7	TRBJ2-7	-	CASSPGQETYEQYF	TGTGCCAGCAGCCCTGGACAGGAAACCTACGAGCAGTACTTC
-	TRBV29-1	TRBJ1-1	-	CSVESLWNTEAFF	TGCAGCGTTGAGAGCCTCTGGAACACTGAAGCTTTCTTT
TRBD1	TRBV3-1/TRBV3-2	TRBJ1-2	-	CASSPTGGAEGYTF	TGTGCCAGCAGCCCAACAGGGGGCGCGGAGGGCTACACCTTC
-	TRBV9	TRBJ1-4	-	CASSVAEGTNEKLFF	TGTGCCAGCAGCGTAGCGGAGGGAACTAATGAAAAACTGTTTTTT
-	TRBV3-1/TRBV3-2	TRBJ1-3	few	CASSLSHTVTLPSGNTIYF	TGTGCCAGCAGCCTCTCCCACACAGTAACCCTTCCCTCTGGAAACACCATATATTTT
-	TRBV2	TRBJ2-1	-	CASSAQRITYNEQFF	TGTGCCAGCAGTGCCCAGCGGATAACCTACAATGAGCAGTTCTTC
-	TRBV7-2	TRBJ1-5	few	CASSWGLGGGNQPQHF	TGTGCCAGCAGCTGGGGACTCGGCGGTGGCAATCAGCCCCAGCATTTT
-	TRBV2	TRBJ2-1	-	CASSQGGNEQFF	TGTGCCAGCAGTCAGGGGGGCAATGAGCAGTTCTTC
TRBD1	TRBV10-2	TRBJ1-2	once	CASRAQGARTGNGYTF	TGCGCCAGCAGAGCACAGGGGGCCCGAACCGGAAATGGCTACACCTTC
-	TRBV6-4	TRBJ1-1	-	CASRKDGPNTEAFF	TGTGCCAGCAGAAAAGATGGGCCGAACACTGAAGCTTTCTTT
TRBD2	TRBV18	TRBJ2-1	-	CASSRLAGGPNEQFF	TGTGCCAGCTCACGCCTCGCGGGAGGCCCGAATGAGCAGTTCTTC
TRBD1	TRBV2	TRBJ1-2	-	CASSLTQGANGYTF	TGTGCCAGCAGTCTTACACAGGGGGCCAATGGCTACACCTTC
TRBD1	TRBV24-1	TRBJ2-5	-	CATSDLGQGAPETQYF	TGTGCCACCAGTGATTTAGGCCAGGGGGCCCCAGAGACCCAGTACTTC
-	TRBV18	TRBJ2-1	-	CASSQSSIRSYNEQFF	TGTGCCAGCTCACAGTCTAGTATTCGATCCTACAATGAGCAGTTCTTC
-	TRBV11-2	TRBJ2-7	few	CASSLDSLSSYEQYF	TGTGCCAGCAGCTTGGACAGCTTAAGCTCCTACGAGCAGTACTTC
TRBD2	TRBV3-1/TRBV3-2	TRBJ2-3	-	CASRDGLAGVDTQYF	TGTGCCAGCCGAGATGGACTAGCGGGAGTTGATACGCAGTATTTT
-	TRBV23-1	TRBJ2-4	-	CASIPRRRSNIQYF	TGCGCCAGCATTCCCAGACGGAGGTCAAACATTCAGTACTTC
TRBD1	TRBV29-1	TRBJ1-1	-	CSVRQGAYTEAFF	TGCAGCGTTCGACAGGGGGCTTACACTGAAGCTTTCTTT
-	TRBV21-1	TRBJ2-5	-	CASSKEEISIPQETQYF	TGTGCCAGCAGCAAAGAGGAGATCTCCATCCCACAAGAGACCCAGTACTTC
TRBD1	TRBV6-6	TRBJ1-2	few	CASNIQGDNYGYTF	TGTGCCAGCAATATACAGGGGGATAACTATGGCTACACCTTC
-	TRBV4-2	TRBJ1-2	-	CASSPGGGRYGYTF	TGTGCCAGCAGCCCAGGAGGAGGGCGTTATGGCTACACCTTC
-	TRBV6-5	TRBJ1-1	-	CASSSQATPNTEAFF	TGTGCCAGCAGTAGTCAGGCAACTCCGAACACTGAAGCTTTCTTT
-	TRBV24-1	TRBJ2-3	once	CATSDHLGGGFTDTQYF	TGTGCCACCAGTGATCACCTTGGGGGAGGTTTTACAGATACGCAGTATTTT
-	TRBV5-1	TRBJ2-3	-	CASSSNRAADTQYF	TGCGCCAGCAGCTCCAACAGGGCCGCAGATACGCAGTATTTT
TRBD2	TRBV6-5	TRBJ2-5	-	CASAGLAGGQETQYF	TGTGCCAGCGCCGGACTAGCGGGAGGCCAAGAGACCCAGTACTTC
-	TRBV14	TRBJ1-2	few	CASSLQGFGYTF	TGTGCCAGCAGCCTCCAGGGATTCGGCTACACCTTC
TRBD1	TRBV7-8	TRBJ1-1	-	CASSLADRGSTEAFF	TGTGCCAGCAGCTTAGCCGACAGGGGGTCCACTGAAGCTTTCTTT
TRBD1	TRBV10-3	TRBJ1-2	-	CAISARQGGVDGYTF	TGTGCCATCAGTGCACGACAGGGGGGTGTAGATGGCTACACCTTC